These 22 T cell receptor beta chains were all obtained from the same sample, sequenced in a study of T cell responses to AZD1222 COVID-19 vaccine. Profiled with immunoSEQ multiplex PCR; TCRdb holds only in-frame clones, not every one. The sample holds 200,000 or so clones; 94% are singletons and the top ten take roughly 9.2%. This specimen consisted of peripheral blood, obtained on day 0 of AZD1222 vaccination. The receptors come from an adult in good health.

This clone occurred once. V gene TRBV7-8 combines with J gene TRBJ2-5, with D possibly TRBD2 on 6 matching bases. The CDR3 spans 16 residues. V lost 5 bases, J lost 4 bases, and 20 bases lay in between. CDR1 is SGHVS and CDR2 is FQNEAQ in the germline V gene. The CDR3 DNA reads TGTGCCAGCAGCCCAGGAGGGGCCGGTAGTGGAGAGACCCAGTACTTC. The encoded protein is CASSPGGAGSGETQYF.

CDR3 coding DNA: TGCGCCAGCAGCCAAGATCGGGGACAGTTTAGTTATGGCTACACCTTC. The encoded protein is CASSQDRGQFSYGYTF. This sequence joins TRBV4-3 and TRBJ1-2; 7 nucleotides agree with TRBD1. Looked up from germline, CDR1 is LGHNA and CDR2 is YSLEER. Unmatched junction bases numbered 9, after V lost 0 bases and J lost 5 bases. The CDR3 sequence is 16 residues long.

J is TRBJ1-1 and V is TRBV15; D gene unclear. V dropped 5 bases and J dropped 1 base, with 8 bases sitting between them. The CDR3 is 13 amino acids. Per germline, CDR1 LNHNV and CDR2 YYDKDF (reference sequence). The CDR3 nucleotides read TGTGCCACCAGCTTGTGGGCGAACACTGAAGCTTTCTTT. It encodes CATSLWANTEAFF.

The gene calls are TRBV6-6 and TRBJ1-6; 8 bases fit TRBD1. CDR3 length: 15 amino acids. Germline V gene sequence: CDR1 MNHNY, CDR2 SVGAGI (reference sequence). Trimming took 2 bases from V and 8 from J; bases not matched to a gene: 5. The CDR3 loop reads CASSYGDRKDSPLHF. The CDR3 bases are TGTGCCAGCAGTTACGGGGACAGGAAGGATTCACCCCTCCACTTT.

The chain combines TRBV11-2 with TRBJ2-7, with TRBD2 matching 7 bases. The CDR3 length is 15 residues. The junction had 11 bases not matched to a gene; V was cut back by 7 bases and J by 2 bases. From germline, CDR1 is SGHAT and CDR2 FQNNGV. The CDR3 spells CASIGASGSTYEQYF. CDR3 in DNA: TGTGCCAGCATCGGGGCTAGCGGCTCAACCTACGAGCAGTACTTC.

Turning to this clone: This sample also contains other DNA sequences that code for the same CDR3. The chain couples TRBV7-6 to TRBJ2-2, with 14 bases that match TRBD2. The CDR3 has 16 residues. Trimming removed 5 bases from V and 6 bases from J; junction bases left unmatched: 5. CDR1 and CDR2 from the germline V gene are SGHVS and FNYEAQ. CDR3 DNA: TGTGCCAGCAGCCCACGACTAGCGGGAGGGTCCGGGGAGCTGTTTTTT. Its translation: CASSPRLAGGSGELFF.

This sequence joins TRBV28 and TRBJ1-1, with D possibly TRBD1 on 6 matching bases. The CDR3 sequence is 14 residues long. Germline CDR1 and CDR2: MDHEN and SYDVKM. Trimming cost V 3 bases and J 10 bases, with 18 bases left between them. CDR3 region: CASSFVRGFIGAFF. CDR3 DNA sequence: TGTGCCAGCAGTTTTGTCAGGGGTTTCATTGGAGCTTTCTTT.

The CDR3 coding sequence is TGCGCCAGCAGCTTGGGAGGGACGAACACTGAAGCTTTCTTT. The encoded protein is CASSLGGTNTEAFF. The J gene is TRBJ1-1, the V gene TRBV5-1; D perhaps matches TRBD1 (5 bases). Deletions cut 0 bases from V and 1 base from J, with 7 bases between. Germline V gene lookup returns CDR1 SGHRS and CDR2 YFSETQ. The CDR3 runs 14 residues.

This clone appeared once. The chain combines TRBV10-2 with TRBJ1-5, with a tentative D call TRBD1 (5 bases). V lost 6 bases, J lost 7 bases, and 13 bases lay in between. The CDR3 loop spans 13 amino acids. The germline CDR1 and CDR2 sequences are WSHSY and SAAADI. The CDR3 DNA reads as TGCGCCAGCAGGGCGACAGACGGGCAGCCCCAGCATTTT. Translating it yields CASRATDGQPQHF.

This chain connects TRBV5-1 to TRBJ1-2; the D is unclear. The CDR3 is 13 residues long. The ends were cut back, 0 bases at V and 8 bases at J, with 11 bases in the middle. Germline CDR1 is SGHRS and CDR2 is YFSETQ. The DNA for the CDR3 is TGCGCCAGCAGCTTGGCGGCGAGAAGCGGCTACACCTTC. Translated, it gives CASSLAARSGYTF.

This clone was observed a single time. The V and J genes are TRBV29-1 and TRBJ1-5; tentative D call: TRBD1 (5 bases). Trimming removed 4 bases from V and 0 bases from J, with 13 bases in between. Germline CDR1 reads SQVTM; CDR2 reads ANQGSEA. CDR3 length: 15 residues. The CDR3 DNA reads as TGCAGCGTTGTGTGGGACCCCTATAGCAATCAGCCCCAGCATTTT. This codes for CSVVWDPYSNQPQHF.

This chain uses TRBV3-1 (or the pseudogene TRBV3-2) with TRBJ2-7, with 13 bases matching TRBD2. Losses at the gene ends were 1 base for V and 5 bases for J; bases not matched to a gene: 11. The germline CDR1 and CDR2 sequences are LGHDT and YNNKEL (reference sequence). This CDR3 contains 18 residues. CDR3 coding DNA: TGTGCCAGCAGCCAAGTGGTTACTAGCGGGAGGGCCTTCCACGAGCAGTACTTC. Translation gives CASSQVVTSGRAFHEQYF.

This sequence joins TRBV7-3 and TRBJ2-1; 7 bases match TRBD2. This CDR3 is 14 amino acids long. Germline CDR1 reads SGHTA; CDR2 reads FQGTGA. The V gene end was trimmed by 4 bases and the J gene end by 6 bases; junction bases not matched to a gene: 6. The CDR3 sequence: CASSSSGTLNEQFF. As DNA, the CDR3 is TGTGCCAGCAGCTCCAGCGGGACTCTCAATGAGCAGTTCTTC.

This chain joins TRBV5-4 and TRBJ2-7; 10 nucleotides line up with TRBD2. The junction had 10 bases not matched to a gene; V was cut back by 4 bases and J by 0 bases. The CDR3 totals 17 residues. CDR1 is SGHNT and CDR2 is YYREEE in the germline V gene (reference sequence). CDR3 nucleotides: TGTGCCAGCAGCCCGGGGGGCGGACTAGCGGTCTCCTACGAGCAGTACTTC. This gives the protein CASSPGGGLAVSYEQYF. Together with reference TRBV5-4 and TRBJ2-7, the CDR3 gives the full variable domain: ETGVTQSPTHLIKTRGQQVTLRCSSQSGHNTVSWYQQALGQGPQFIFQYYREEENGRGNFPPRFSGLQFPNYSSELNVNALELDDSALYLCASSPGGGLAVSYEQYFGPGTRLTVT.

The chain joins TRBV28 to TRBJ1-2; D ambiguous. This CDR3 contains 14 residues. Germline lookup yields CDR1 MDHEN and CDR2 SYDVKM. The ends were cut back, 5 bases at V and 7 bases at J, with 17 bases in the middle. CDR3 in DNA: TGTGCCAGCAGTATCCTGATCCCACCCAGTGGCTACACCTTC. Amino acid sequence: CASSILIPPSGYTF.

The rearrangement uses TRBV5-4 and TRBJ2-3; D not certain. The CDR3 is 11 residues long. Trimming removed 4 bases at V and 5 bases at J, with 5 bases between. The germline gives CDR1 SGHNT, CDR2 YYREEE (reference sequence). The CDR3 spells CASSRGDTQYF. In DNA form, the CDR3 reads TGTGCCAGCAGCCGAGGAGATACGCAGTATTTT.

The J gene is TRBJ2-7, the V gene TRBV27, with D perhaps TRBD1 (6 bases). Trimming cost V 8 bases and J 2 bases, with 16 bases left between them. From germline, CDR1 is MNHEY and CDR2 SMNVEV (reference sequence). There are 14 residues in the CDR3. As DNA, the CDR3 is TGTGCCAGCTCCACGGCAGGGGTTGCCTACGAGCAGTACTTC. Translating gives CASSTAGVAYEQYF.

J is TRBJ1-4 and V is TRBV24-1; 7 bases are a match to TRBD1. The CDR3 loop spans 14 amino acids. Germline-derived CDR1 and CDR2 are KGHDR and SFDVKD. J gave up 8 bases and V 4 bases, and 6 bases lay outside the gene matches. CDR3 protein: CATSETGSGEKLFF. The CDR3, as DNA: TGTGCCACCAGTGAGACAGGGAGTGGGGAAAAACTGTTTTTT.

V is TRBV2 and J is TRBJ1-6, with TRBD1 matching over 9 bases. Germline V gene lookup returns CDR1 SNHLY and CDR2 FYNNEI. The CDR3 contains 17 residues. V lost 2 bases and J lost 2; bases outside the gene matches: 4. In nucleotides, the CDR3 is TGTGCCAGCAGTGAAAGAGGGACAGGGACCTATAATTCACCCCTCCACTTT. Amino acids: CASSERGTGTYNSPLHF.

The gene calls are TRBV11-2 and TRBJ2-5, with 7 bases identical to TRBD1. Looked up from germline, CDR1 is SGHAT and CDR2 is FQNNGV. V lost 3 bases and J lost 4; bases outside the gene matches: 2. This CDR3 contains 13 residues. This chain's CDR3 is CASSFNRGETQYF. CDR3 bases: TGTGCCAGCAGCTTCAACAGGGGAGAGACCCAGTACTTC.

Regarding this clone: The sample has other DNA sequences that encode this CDR3 too. The rearrangement links TRBV29-1 to TRBJ1-2; D uncertain. The V end was cut by 4 bases, the J end by 5 bases, with 8 bases between. Per germline, CDR1 SQVTM and CDR2 ANQGSEA. The CDR3 is 11 residues long. The CDR3 here is CSVGSGYGYTF. The CDR3 region has the DNA TGCAGCGTTGGTTCCGGGTATGGCTACACCTTC.

The genes are TRBV20-1 and TRBJ1-5; 8 nucleotides match TRBD1. Germline loops: CDR1 DFQATT, CDR2 SNEGSKA (reference sequence). The ends lost 3 bases at V and 5 bases at J; junction bases unmatched: 9. The CDR3 length is 15 residues. The DNA of the CDR3 is TGCAGTGCTAGTCCCCTCGACAGGGGCTATCAGCCCCAGCATTTT. This codes for CSASPLDRGYQPQHF.